The rows below give T cell receptor beta chains drawn from one sample of a study of cytomegalovirus exposure and HLA in healthy donors. Data came from immunoSEQ multiplex PCR; TCRdb stores just in-frame clones and leaves some out. This sample yields some 100,000 clones, of which around 70% are seen a single time; 4.5% to 5.5% belongs to the top ten. The sample was PBMCs. These receptors were collected from a woman aged 70 to 79 in good health and CMV-seropositive. CDR3s include the opening cysteine and the closing phenylalanine or tryptophan. The D gene is left open where the match is weak. Clone size appears in some rows only: once, few, many, or a class for an expanded clone.

abundance: -; d_gene: TRBD2; j_gene: TRBJ2-3; v_gene: TRBV29-1; CDR3nt: TGCAGCGTGGACCTGACTAGCGGGGGCACAGATACGCAGTATTTT; CDR3aa: CSVDLTSGGTDTQYF
abundance: few; d_gene: TRBD1; j_gene: TRBJ1-1; v_gene: TRBV6-5; CDR3nt: TGTGCCAGCAGTCTCCGGGACAGGGGGCTCACTGAAGCTTTCTTT; CDR3aa: CASSLRDRGLTEAFF
abundance: -; d_gene: TRBD1; j_gene: TRBJ1-5; v_gene: TRBV6-1; CDR3nt: TGTGCCAGCAGCCCATTCCCGGGACAGAATCAGCCCCAGCATTTT; CDR3aa: CASSPFPGQNQPQHF
abundance: few; d_gene: -; j_gene: TRBJ2-1; v_gene: TRBV5-4; CDR3nt: TGTGCCAGCAGCTTCCCACCGGGACACCAGTTCTTC; CDR3aa: CASSFPPGHQFF
abundance: -; d_gene: TRBD1; j_gene: TRBJ1-5; v_gene: TRBV30; CDR3nt: TGTGCCTGGAGGGGGACAGGAAGCAATCAGCCCCAGCATTTT; CDR3aa: CAWRGTGSNQPQHF
abundance: -; d_gene: -; j_gene: TRBJ1-2; v_gene: TRBV6-5; CDR3nt: TGTGCCAGCAGTTACTCGGGGGGAGGAAATGGCTACACCTTC; CDR3aa: CASSYSGGGNGYTF
abundance: -; d_gene: TRBD1; j_gene: TRBJ1-5; v_gene: TRBV5-6; CDR3nt: TGTGCCAGCAGCACCTTACAGGGGGTTGGCAATCAGCCCCAGCATTTT; CDR3aa: CASSTLQGVGNQPQHF
abundance: few; d_gene: -; j_gene: TRBJ1-2; v_gene: TRBV30; CDR3nt: TGTGCCTGGAGTGTAACCGGGATTAACGGCTACACCTTC; CDR3aa: CAWSVTGINGYTF
abundance: -; d_gene: TRBD1; j_gene: TRBJ1-2; v_gene: TRBV29-1; CDR3nt: TGCAGCGTTGCCCCGGGACAGCTGAACTATGGCTACACCTTC; CDR3aa: CSVAPGQLNYGYTF
abundance: -; d_gene: -; j_gene: TRBJ1-4; v_gene: TRBV2; CDR3nt: TGTGCCAGCAGTGTTGAGGGAACAACTAATGAAAAACTGTTTTTT; CDR3aa: CASSVEGTTNEKLFF
abundance: once; d_gene: -; j_gene: TRBJ1-3; v_gene: TRBV18; CDR3nt: TGTGCCAGCTCACCAGGTCGGGGGGCTGGAAACACCATATATTTT; CDR3aa: CASSPGRGAGNTIYF
abundance: -; d_gene: -; j_gene: TRBJ2-7; v_gene: TRBV29-1; CDR3nt: TGCAGCGTTGAAGCGGGGGACAGTCGGTACGAGCAGTACTTC; CDR3aa: CSVEAGDSRYEQYF
abundance: -; d_gene: TRBD1; j_gene: TRBJ1-1; v_gene: TRBV10-3; CDR3nt: TGTGCCATCAGTGCCCCCGACAGGGGGGTAACTGAAGCTTTCTTT; CDR3aa: CAISAPDRGVTEAFF
abundance: -; d_gene: TRBD2; j_gene: TRBJ2-5; v_gene: TRBV5-6; CDR3nt: TGTGCCAGCAGCTTTCTCGGGGGGGGCGGGGAGACCCAGTACTTC; CDR3aa: CASSFLGGGGETQYF
abundance: -; d_gene: TRBD2; j_gene: TRBJ2-1; v_gene: TRBV7-9; CDR3nt: TGTGCCAGCAGCTCTTTAGCGGGGGGGCCGGCGGGTGAGCAGTTCTTC; CDR3aa: CASSSLAGGPAGEQFF
abundance: -; d_gene: TRBD1; j_gene: TRBJ1-4; v_gene: TRBV30; CDR3nt: TGTGCCTGGGGTCCTGGACAGGTTAATGAAAAACTGTTTTTT; CDR3aa: CAWGPGQVNEKLFF
abundance: -; d_gene: TRBD2; j_gene: TRBJ2-5; v_gene: TRBV29-1; CDR3nt: TGCAGCGCCCAGCGGGGGCCGAAAGAGACCCAGTACTTC; CDR3aa: CSAQRGPKETQYF
abundance: -; d_gene: -; j_gene: TRBJ1-1; v_gene: TRBV10-2; CDR3nt: TGCGCCAGCAGTGATGGTACAGATGAAGCTTTCTTT; CDR3aa: CASSDGTDEAFF
abundance: -; d_gene: -; j_gene: TRBJ1-2; v_gene: TRBV30; CDR3nt: TGTGCCTGGAGTCTAGGGGCTGGCTACACCTTC; CDR3aa: CAWSLGAGYTF
abundance: -; d_gene: -; j_gene: TRBJ1-2; v_gene: TRBV30; CDR3nt: TGTGCCTGGACCGGGACTCGAGATGGCTACACCTTC; CDR3aa: CAWTGTRDGYTF
abundance: -; d_gene: -; j_gene: TRBJ1-2; v_gene: TRBV2; CDR3nt: TGTGCCAGCAGCCCCGGCGGGGGTGGTGGCTACACCTTC; CDR3aa: CASSPGGGGGYTF
abundance: -; d_gene: TRBD2; j_gene: TRBJ2-7; v_gene: TRBV7-6; CDR3nt: TGTGCCAGCAGTTCAGCGGGGGGGATTACCTACGAGCAGTACTTC; CDR3aa: CASSSAGGITYEQYF
abundance: -; d_gene: TRBD1; j_gene: TRBJ1-1; v_gene: TRBV18; CDR3nt: TGTGCCAGCTCACCAATCGGACAGGGCGGAGCTTTCTTT; CDR3aa: CASSPIGQGGAFF
abundance: once; d_gene: -; j_gene: TRBJ1-1; v_gene: TRBV18; CDR3nt: TGTGCCAGCTCACCACGAGGACAGACGACCCGGGACACTGAAGCTTTCTTT; CDR3aa: CASSPRGQTTRDTEAFF
abundance: -; d_gene: -; j_gene: TRBJ2-5; v_gene: TRBV18; CDR3nt: TGTGCCAGCTCTCTGCAAGAGACCCAGTACTTC; CDR3aa: CASSLQETQYF
abundance: few; d_gene: -; j_gene: TRBJ2-7; v_gene: TRBV30; CDR3nt: TGTGCCTGGACTCAATCAGGGCTCACCAGGTACTTC; CDR3aa: CAWTQSGLTRYF
abundance: -; d_gene: TRBD1; j_gene: TRBJ1-4; v_gene: TRBV6-5; CDR3nt: TGTGCCAGCAGTTACTCTGTGGGACAGGGGCATGAAAAACTGTTTTTT; CDR3aa: CASSYSVGQGHEKLFF
abundance: -; d_gene: TRBD1; j_gene: TRBJ2-2; v_gene: TRBV13; CDR3nt: TGTGCCAGCAGACTAAGGGACAGATACGGGGAGCTGTTTTTT; CDR3aa: CASRLRDRYGELFF
abundance: -; d_gene: -; j_gene: TRBJ2-5; v_gene: TRBV29-1; CDR3nt: TGCAGCGCCCGGGGATTAGAGACCCAGTACTTC; CDR3aa: CSARGLETQYF
abundance: -; d_gene: -; j_gene: TRBJ2-6; v_gene: TRBV4-2; CDR3nt: TGTGCCAGCAGCCAACTCGACACCTCTGGGGCCAACGTCCTGACTTTC; CDR3aa: CASSQLDTSGANVLTF
abundance: -; d_gene: -; j_gene: TRBJ1-2; v_gene: TRBV14; CDR3nt: TGTGCCAGCAGCCAAGAGTACAGGGACGGACGCTACACCTTC; CDR3aa: CASSQEYRDGRYTF
abundance: -; d_gene: -; j_gene: TRBJ2-3; v_gene: TRBV7-7; CDR3nt: TGTGCCAGCAGCTTCGGGGGCACAGATACGCAGTATTTT; CDR3aa: CASSFGGTDTQYF
abundance: few; d_gene: -; j_gene: TRBJ1-5; v_gene: TRBV12-5; CDR3nt: TGTGCTAGTGGTCCGGACGGGGAATTTCAGCCCCAGCATTTT; CDR3aa: CASGPDGEFQPQHF
abundance: -; d_gene: TRBD1; j_gene: TRBJ1-2; v_gene: TRBV6-1; CDR3nt: TGTGCCAGCAGACTACAGGGGCCCTATGGCTACACCTTC; CDR3aa: CASRLQGPYGYTF
abundance: -; d_gene: TRBD1; j_gene: TRBJ2-2; v_gene: TRBV18; CDR3nt: TGTGCCAGCTCACCCCCATCAGGGGGAGCTTCGAACACCGGGGAGCTGTTTTTT; CDR3aa: CASSPPSGGASNTGELFF
abundance: -; d_gene: TRBD1; j_gene: TRBJ1-1; v_gene: TRBV2; CDR3nt: TGTGCCAGCAGTCAGACAGGGTTGAACACTGAAGCTTTCTTT; CDR3aa: CASSQTGLNTEAFF
abundance: -; d_gene: -; j_gene: TRBJ2-1; v_gene: TRBV27; CDR3nt: TGTGCCAGCAGTTTATCTACGAGCAATGAGCAGTTCTTC; CDR3aa: CASSLSTSNEQFF
abundance: -; d_gene: TRBD2; j_gene: TRBJ2-5; v_gene: TRBV2; CDR3nt: TGTGCCAACCCTAGCGGGGGGGCTCTAGAGACCCAGTACTTC; CDR3aa: CANPSGGALETQYF
abundance: -; d_gene: -; j_gene: TRBJ1-6; v_gene: TRBV7-8; CDR3nt: TGTGCCACCGCTAGGATTGCTAATTCACCCCTCCACTTT; CDR3aa: CATARIANSPLHF
abundance: few; d_gene: -; j_gene: TRBJ1-1; v_gene: TRBV7-3; CDR3nt: TGTGCCAGCAGCTTAACCCCGGGGGTCACTGAAGCTTTCTTT; CDR3aa: CASSLTPGVTEAFF
abundance: -; d_gene: TRBD1; j_gene: TRBJ2-1; v_gene: TRBV5-1; CDR3nt: TGCGCCAGCAGCGCTACAGGGGGCTACAATGAGCAGTTCTTC; CDR3aa: CASSATGGYNEQFF
abundance: once; d_gene: -; j_gene: TRBJ1-2; v_gene: TRBV6-5; CDR3nt: TGTGCCAGCAGTTACAGGGGCTGGGGTACTGACTATGGCTACACCTTC; CDR3aa: CASSYRGWGTDYGYTF
abundance: -; d_gene: -; j_gene: TRBJ1-2; v_gene: TRBV18; CDR3nt: TGTGCCAGCTCACTAGGCGCGGGGGGGCTCTATGGCTACACCTTC; CDR3aa: CASSLGAGGLYGYTF
abundance: -; d_gene: -; j_gene: TRBJ1-2; v_gene: TRBV6-5; CDR3nt: TGTGCCAGCAGTTACCTTAGGCGGGAAGGCTACACCTTC; CDR3aa: CASSYLRREGYTF
abundance: -; d_gene: -; j_gene: TRBJ1-1; v_gene: TRBV30; CDR3nt: TGTGCCTGGAGTGTATATTATGGGCTACCGAACACTGAAGCTTTCTTT; CDR3aa: CAWSVYYGLPNTEAFF
abundance: -; d_gene: -; j_gene: TRBJ1-4; v_gene: TRBV30; CDR3nt: TGTGCCTGGAGTGTACGGGAAAAACTGTTTTTT; CDR3aa: CAWSVREKLFF
abundance: -; d_gene: -; j_gene: TRBJ2-5; v_gene: TRBV9; CDR3nt: TGTGCCAGCAGCGTCCTGGAGACCCAGTACTTC; CDR3aa: CASSVLETQYF
abundance: -; d_gene: TRBD1; j_gene: TRBJ2-7; v_gene: TRBV10-3; CDR3nt: TGTGCCATCTCGGTACAGGGGCAGCTCGAGCAGTACTTC; CDR3aa: CAISVQGQLEQYF
abundance: -; d_gene: -; j_gene: TRBJ1-1; v_gene: TRBV5-1; CDR3nt: TGCGCCAGCAGCGCGGATGGGGGGACTCGACTGGGAGCTTTCTTT; CDR3aa: CASSADGGTRLGAFF
abundance: -; d_gene: -; j_gene: TRBJ2-1; v_gene: TRBV6-6; CDR3nt: TGTGCCAGCAGTTACTCAGCGGGTTGGGAGCAGTTCTTC; CDR3aa: CASSYSAGWEQFF
abundance: -; d_gene: TRBD1; j_gene: TRBJ2-1; v_gene: TRBV6-6; CDR3nt: TGTGCCAGCAGCCCTCAGGGGGCTGGCAATGAGCAGTTCTTC; CDR3aa: CASSPQGAGNEQFF
abundance: few; d_gene: TRBD2; j_gene: TRBJ2-1; v_gene: TRBV10-3; CDR3nt: TGTGCCATCAGAACTAGCGGGGGGGCGGTCGATGAGCAGTTCTTC; CDR3aa: CAIRTSGGAVDEQFF
abundance: -; d_gene: -; j_gene: TRBJ2-3; v_gene: TRBV4-2; CDR3nt: TGTGCCAGCAGCCCATTCTTAGGGGTCACAGATACGCAGTATTTT; CDR3aa: CASSPFLGVTDTQYF
abundance: -; d_gene: TRBD2; j_gene: TRBJ2-7; v_gene: TRBV6-5; CDR3nt: TGTGCCAGCAGTTTTCCCTTGGGACGGGGGGCCTACGAGCAGTACTTC; CDR3aa: CASSFPLGRGAYEQYF